Listed below are T cell receptor beta chains from one sample, sequenced in a study of post-analysis software for immune sequencing data. TCRdb re-analysed the PCR reads in MiXCR, keeping a single row per CDR3 protein. The sample contains fewer than 900,000 distinct CDR3 sequences, under 60% of which appear only once. Sequencing used blood. The receptors were sampled from a girl aged 10 to 17 with multiple sclerosis. Both conserved end residues are part of each CDR3. The order of the fields is CDR3 protein, J gene, clone size, V gene. Only some rows state a clone size, as once, few, many or a class for expanded clones.

CASRTEYEQYF	TRBJ2-7	-	TRBV6-5
CASSYRQGGQPQHF	TRBJ1-5	-	TRBV6-6
CAISENQVEQYF	TRBJ2-5	-	TRBV10-3
CASSPNTGTPSAGANVLTF	TRBJ2-6	-	TRBV27
CASSLEAGRPYNEQFF	TRBJ2-1	once	TRBV11-2
CSARARVNNEQFF	TRBJ2-1	-	TRBV20-1
CAIRGGPRGTEAFF	TRBJ1-1	-	TRBV10-3
CASSVLSANYGYTF	TRBJ1-2	-	TRBV9
CSAPRPSGSTDTQYF	TRBJ2-3	few	TRBV20-1
CASSVGTGRSYEQYF	TRBJ2-7	few	TRBV9
CASRRLAGDNEQFF	TRBJ2-1	few	TRBV7-9
CASSLHLGAGDGGKLFF	TRBJ1-4	-	TRBV9
CSVRRQDQPQHF	TRBJ1-5	once	TRBV20-1
CSVEVYPNEQFF	TRBJ2-1	-	TRBV29-1
CASSPTGLAGEEETQYF	TRBJ2-5	-	TRBV9
CASSQYSRDGYTF	TRBJ1-2	few	TRBV14
CASSLGSSIQYF	TRBJ2-4	-	TRBV5-6
CATSRDQNIGGEQYF	TRBJ2-5	-	TRBV15
CASSFSLAGVGNEQYF	TRBJ2-5	-	TRBV12-3/TRBV12-4
CASSRRTSGYNEQFF	TRBJ2-1	few	TRBV6-6
CASRMEETQYF	TRBJ2-5	-	TRBV12-3/TRBV12-4
CASSPGNVMNTEAFF	TRBJ1-1	-	TRBV18